This passage covers 5 T cell receptor beta chains from one sample sequenced in a study of T cell clonality in common variable immunodeficiency. Libraries were prepared by immunoSEQ multiplex PCR; TCRdb keeps only in-frame clonotypes and omits some of them. The sample has about 52,000 clones, none seen only once; the top ten hold about 1.8%. The sample comprised peripheral blood mononuclear cells. The receptors shown here come from a person between 18 and 75 years old in good health.

As for this clone: The CDR3 end falls 3 residues outside the read, so it is completed with the germline J gene. J is TRBJ1-2 and V is TRBV18, with D perhaps matching TRBD1 (5 bases). The CDR3 length is 16 residues. The germline V gene has CDR1 KGHSH and CDR2 LQKENI. The part of the CDR3 DNA that was read is TGTGCCAGCTCGGGTAAGCGGGACCCGTCCAACAATGAC. Translation: CASSGKRDPSNND. The complete CDR3 reads CASSGKRDPSNNDYTF.

This clone was detected ten times or more. The CDR3 DNA, read in part, is TGCAGTGCTAGTTCCCAGGGCAGCTCCTACGAG. This codes for CSASSQGSSYE. The full CDR3 protein reads CSASSQGSSYEQYF. This rearrangement joins TRBV20-1 to TRBJ2-7, with D possibly TRBD1 on 5 matching bases. The read comes to an end 3 residues before the CDR3 does, leaving the germline J gene to fill in the end. The CDR3 runs to 14 residues. The V end was cut by 3 bases, the J end by 0 bases, with 12 bases between. The germline CDR1 and CDR2 sequences are DFQATT and SNEGSKA (reference sequence).

This clone was observed many times. The read ends 3 residues shy of where the CDR3 ends; the end is completed using the germline J gene. This sequence joins TRBV7-9 and TRBJ2-7, with 8 bases matching TRBD1. This CDR3 is built from 14 residues. V dropped 5 bases and J dropped 5; count of bases not matched to a gene: 8. Germline loops: CDR1 SEHNR, CDR2 FQNEAQ (reference sequence). CDR3 protein: CASSPRDRFDEQYF. CDR3 DNA (partial): TGTGCCAGCAGCCCCCGGGACAGGTTCGACGAG.

This clone came up a few times. The observed sequence ends 3 residues before the CDR3 terminus, with the missing tail filled in from the germline J gene. The chain uses TRBV18 and TRBJ1-2; 7 bases align to TRBD1. This CDR3 spans 16 amino acids. From germline, CDR1 is KGHSH and CDR2 LQKENI. The sequenced CDR3 bases are TGTGCCAGCTCCCCCCAGGTAGCAGGGGGTACCGATGAC. Translation: CASSPQVAGGTDD. The whole CDR3 protein is CASSPQVAGGTDDYTF.

This clone was counted at least ten times. The sequenced fragment ends 3 residues before the CDR3 boundary, so the rest is inferred from the germline J gene. This sequence joins TRBV20-1 and TRBJ2-5; 9 bases align to TRBD1. Germline-derived CDR1 and CDR2 are DFQATT and SNEGSKA (reference sequence). V was pared by 6 bases and J by 4 bases, with 6 bases of the junction left unmatched. This CDR3 is 13 amino acids long. The sequenced part of the CDR3 DNA is TGCAGTGCGCGGACAGGGGTGTTAGAGACC. Translation gives CSARTGVLET. In full, the CDR3 reads CSARTGVLETQYF.